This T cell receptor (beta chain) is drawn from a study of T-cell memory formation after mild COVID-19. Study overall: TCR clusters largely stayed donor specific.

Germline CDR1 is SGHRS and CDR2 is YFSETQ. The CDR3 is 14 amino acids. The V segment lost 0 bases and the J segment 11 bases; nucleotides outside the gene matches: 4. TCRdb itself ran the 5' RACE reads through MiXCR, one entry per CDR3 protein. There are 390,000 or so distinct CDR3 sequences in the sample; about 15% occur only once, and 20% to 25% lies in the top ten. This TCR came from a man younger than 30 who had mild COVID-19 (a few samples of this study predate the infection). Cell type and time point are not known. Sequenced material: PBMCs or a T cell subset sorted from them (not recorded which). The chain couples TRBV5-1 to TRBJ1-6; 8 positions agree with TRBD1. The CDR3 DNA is TGCGCCAGCAGCTTGGGGACAGGGCAACCACCCCTCCACTTT. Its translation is CASSLGTGQPPLHF.